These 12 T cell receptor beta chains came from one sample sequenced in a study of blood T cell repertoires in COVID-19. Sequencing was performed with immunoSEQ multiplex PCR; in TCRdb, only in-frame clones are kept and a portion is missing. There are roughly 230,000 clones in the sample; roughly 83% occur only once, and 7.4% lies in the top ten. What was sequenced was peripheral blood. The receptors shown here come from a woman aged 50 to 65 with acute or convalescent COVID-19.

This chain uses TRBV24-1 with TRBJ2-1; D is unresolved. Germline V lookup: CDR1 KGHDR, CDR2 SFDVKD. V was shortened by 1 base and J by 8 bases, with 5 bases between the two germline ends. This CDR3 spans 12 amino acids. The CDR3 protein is CATSDFLHEQFF. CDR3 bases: TGTGCCACCAGTGATTTTCTACATGAGCAGTTCTTC.

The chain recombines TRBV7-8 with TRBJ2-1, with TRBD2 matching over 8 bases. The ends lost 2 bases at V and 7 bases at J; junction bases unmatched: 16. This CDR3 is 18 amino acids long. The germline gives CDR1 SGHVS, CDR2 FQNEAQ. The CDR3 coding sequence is TGTGCCAGCAGCTTAAACGGCGGGGGGCGCAGGGCATGGAATGAGCAGTTCTTC. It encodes CASSLNGGGRRAWNEQFF.

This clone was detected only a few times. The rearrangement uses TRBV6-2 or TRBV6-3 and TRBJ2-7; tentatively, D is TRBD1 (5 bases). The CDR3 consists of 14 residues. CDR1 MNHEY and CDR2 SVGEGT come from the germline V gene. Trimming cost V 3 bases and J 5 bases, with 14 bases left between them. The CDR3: CASSYTGHLNEQYF. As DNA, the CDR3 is TGTGCCAGCAGTTATACCGGACACCTAAACGAGCAGTACTTC.

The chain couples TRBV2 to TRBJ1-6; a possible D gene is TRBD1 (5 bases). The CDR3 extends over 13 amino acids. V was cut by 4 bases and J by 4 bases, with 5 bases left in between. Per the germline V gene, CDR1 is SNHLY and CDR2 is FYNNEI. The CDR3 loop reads CASSAGYNSPLHF. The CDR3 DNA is TGTGCCAGCAGTGCAGGGTATAATTCACCCCTCCACTTT.

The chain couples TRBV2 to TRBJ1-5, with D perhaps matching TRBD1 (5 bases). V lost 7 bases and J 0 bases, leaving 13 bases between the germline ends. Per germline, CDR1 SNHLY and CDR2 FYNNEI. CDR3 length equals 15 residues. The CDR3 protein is CASTRDRYSNQPQHF. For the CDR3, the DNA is TGTGCCAGCACCCGAGACAGATATAGCAATCAGCCCCAGCATTTT.

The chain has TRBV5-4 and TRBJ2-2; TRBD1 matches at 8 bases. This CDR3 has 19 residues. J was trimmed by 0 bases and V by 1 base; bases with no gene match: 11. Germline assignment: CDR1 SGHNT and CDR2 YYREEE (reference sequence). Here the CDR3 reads CASSLSRDRYFANTGELFF. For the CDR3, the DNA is TGTGCCAGCAGCTTGTCTCGGGACAGGTATTTTGCGAACACCGGGGAGCTGTTTTTT.

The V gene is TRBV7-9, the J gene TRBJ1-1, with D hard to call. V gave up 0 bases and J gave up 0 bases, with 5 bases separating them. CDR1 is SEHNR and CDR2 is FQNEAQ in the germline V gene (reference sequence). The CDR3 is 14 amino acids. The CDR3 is CASSLAAMNTEAFF. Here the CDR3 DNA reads TGTGCCAGCAGCTTAGCAGCTATGAACACTGAAGCTTTCTTT.

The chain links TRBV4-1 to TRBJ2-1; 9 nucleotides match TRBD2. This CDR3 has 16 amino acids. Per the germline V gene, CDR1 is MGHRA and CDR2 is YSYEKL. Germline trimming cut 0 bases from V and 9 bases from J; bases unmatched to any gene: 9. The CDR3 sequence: CASSQDWAGGLPEQFF. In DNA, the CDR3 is TGCGCCAGCAGCCAAGATTGGGCGGGAGGGCTGCCTGAGCAGTTCTTC.

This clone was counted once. The CDR3: CAWSAGTGLNSPLHF. The CDR3 coding sequence is TGTGCCTGGAGCGCCGGGACAGGGCTTAATTCACCCCTCCACTTT. The V and J genes are TRBV30 and TRBJ1-6; 9 bases match TRBD1. This CDR3 spans 15 amino acids. Germline CDR1 and CDR2: GTSNPN and SVGIG (reference sequence). The ends lost 3 bases at V and 6 bases at J; junction bases unmatched: 6. Full variable domain (remainder filled in from reference TRBV30 and TRBJ1-6): SQTIHQWPATLVQPVGSPLSLECTVEGTSNPNLYWYRQAAGRGLQLLFYSVGIGQISSEVPQNLSASRPQDRQFILSSKKLLLSDSGFYLCAWSAGTGLNSPLHFGNGTRLTVT.

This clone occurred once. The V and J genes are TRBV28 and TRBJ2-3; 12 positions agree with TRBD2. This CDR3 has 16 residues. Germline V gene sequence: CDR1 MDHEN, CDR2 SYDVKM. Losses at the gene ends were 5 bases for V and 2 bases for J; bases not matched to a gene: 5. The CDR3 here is CASSQGLAGSTDTQYF. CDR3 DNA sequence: TGTGCCAGCAGTCAGGGACTAGCGGGTTCCACAGATACGCAGTATTTT.

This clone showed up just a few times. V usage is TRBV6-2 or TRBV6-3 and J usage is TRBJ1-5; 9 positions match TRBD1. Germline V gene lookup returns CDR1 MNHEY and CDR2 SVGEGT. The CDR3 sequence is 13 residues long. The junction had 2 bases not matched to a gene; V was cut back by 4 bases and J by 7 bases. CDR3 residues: CASSWTGEQPQHF. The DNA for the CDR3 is TGTGCCAGCAGTTGGACAGGGGAACAGCCCCAGCATTTT.

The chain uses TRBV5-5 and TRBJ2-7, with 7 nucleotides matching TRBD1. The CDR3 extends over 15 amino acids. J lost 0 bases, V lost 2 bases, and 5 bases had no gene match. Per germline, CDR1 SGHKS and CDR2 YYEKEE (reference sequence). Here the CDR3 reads CASSFGTESSYEQYF. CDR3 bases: TGTGCCAGCAGCTTCGGGACAGAAAGCTCCTACGAGCAGTACTTC.